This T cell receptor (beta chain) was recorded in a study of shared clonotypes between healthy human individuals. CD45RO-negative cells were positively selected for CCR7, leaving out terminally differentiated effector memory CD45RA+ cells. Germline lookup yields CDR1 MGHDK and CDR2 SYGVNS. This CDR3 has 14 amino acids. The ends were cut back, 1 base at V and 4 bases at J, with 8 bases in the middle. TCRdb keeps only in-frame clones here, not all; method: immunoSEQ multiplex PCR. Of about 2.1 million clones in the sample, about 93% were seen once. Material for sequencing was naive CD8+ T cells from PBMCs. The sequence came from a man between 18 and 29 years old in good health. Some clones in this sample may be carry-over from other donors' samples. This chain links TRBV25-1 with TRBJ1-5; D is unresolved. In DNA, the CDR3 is TGTGCCAGCAGTGAATTGGGCACAAATCAGCCCCAGCATTTT. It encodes CASSELGTNQPQHF.